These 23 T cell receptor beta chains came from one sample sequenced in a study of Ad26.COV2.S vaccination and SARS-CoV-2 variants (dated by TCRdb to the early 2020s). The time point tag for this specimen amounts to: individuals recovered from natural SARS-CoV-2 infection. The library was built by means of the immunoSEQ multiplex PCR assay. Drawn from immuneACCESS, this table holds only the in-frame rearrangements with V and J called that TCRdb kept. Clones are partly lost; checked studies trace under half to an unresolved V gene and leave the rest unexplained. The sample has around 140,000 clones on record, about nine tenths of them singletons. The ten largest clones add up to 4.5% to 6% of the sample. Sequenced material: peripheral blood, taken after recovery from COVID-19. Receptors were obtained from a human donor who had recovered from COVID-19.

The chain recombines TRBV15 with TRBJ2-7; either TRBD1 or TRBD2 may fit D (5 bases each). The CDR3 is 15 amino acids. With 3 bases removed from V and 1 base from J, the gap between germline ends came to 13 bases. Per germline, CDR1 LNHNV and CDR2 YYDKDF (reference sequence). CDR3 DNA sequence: TGTGCCACCAGCAGCGGGACCGCCACTTCCTACGAGCAGTACTTC. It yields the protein CATSSGTATSYEQYF.

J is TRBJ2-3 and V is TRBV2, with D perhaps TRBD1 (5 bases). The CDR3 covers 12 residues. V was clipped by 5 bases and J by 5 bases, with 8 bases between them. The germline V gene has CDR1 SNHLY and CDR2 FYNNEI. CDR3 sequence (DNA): TGTGCCAGCAGTCCCAGGGTAGATACGCAGTATTTT. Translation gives CASSPRVDTQYF.

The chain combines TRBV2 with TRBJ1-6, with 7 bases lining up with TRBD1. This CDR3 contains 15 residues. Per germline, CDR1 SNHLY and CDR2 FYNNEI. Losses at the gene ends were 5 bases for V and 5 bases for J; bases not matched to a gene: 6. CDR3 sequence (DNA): TGTGCCAGCAGTTTACAGGGGAACAATAATTCACCCCTCCACTTT. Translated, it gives CASSLQGNNNSPLHF.

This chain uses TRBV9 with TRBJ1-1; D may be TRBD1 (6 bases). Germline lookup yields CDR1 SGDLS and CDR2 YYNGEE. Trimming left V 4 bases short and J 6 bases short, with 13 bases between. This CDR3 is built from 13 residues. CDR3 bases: TGTGCCAGCAGCCCTCAGGGGTATCCTGAAGCTTTCTTT. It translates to CASSPQGYPEAFF.

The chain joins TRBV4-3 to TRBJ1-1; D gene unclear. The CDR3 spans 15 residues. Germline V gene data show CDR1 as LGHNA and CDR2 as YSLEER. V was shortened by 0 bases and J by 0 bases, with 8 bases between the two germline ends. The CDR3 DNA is TGCGCCAGCAGCCAAGATCACACCATGAACACTGAAGCTTTCTTT. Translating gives CASSQDHTMNTEAFF.

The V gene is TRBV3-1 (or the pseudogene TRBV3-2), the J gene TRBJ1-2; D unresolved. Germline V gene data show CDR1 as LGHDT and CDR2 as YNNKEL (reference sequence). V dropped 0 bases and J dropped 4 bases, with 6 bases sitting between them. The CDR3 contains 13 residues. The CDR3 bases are TGTGCCAGCAGCCAAGATTCGGGCTATGGCTACACCTTC. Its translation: CASSQDSGYGYTF.

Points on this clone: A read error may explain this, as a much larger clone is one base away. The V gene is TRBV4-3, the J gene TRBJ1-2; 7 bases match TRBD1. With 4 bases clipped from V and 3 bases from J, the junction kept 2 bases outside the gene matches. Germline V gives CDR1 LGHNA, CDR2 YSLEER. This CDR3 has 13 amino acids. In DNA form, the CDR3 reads TGCGCCAGCAGCCCGGGACAGTACTATGGCTACACCTTC. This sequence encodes CASSPGQYYGYTF.

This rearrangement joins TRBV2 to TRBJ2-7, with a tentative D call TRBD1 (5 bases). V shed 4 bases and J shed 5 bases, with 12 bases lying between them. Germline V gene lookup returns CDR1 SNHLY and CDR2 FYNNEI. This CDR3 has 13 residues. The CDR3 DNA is TGTGCCAGCAGTGGTCGCAGGGATAACGAGCAGTACTTC. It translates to CASSGRRDNEQYF.

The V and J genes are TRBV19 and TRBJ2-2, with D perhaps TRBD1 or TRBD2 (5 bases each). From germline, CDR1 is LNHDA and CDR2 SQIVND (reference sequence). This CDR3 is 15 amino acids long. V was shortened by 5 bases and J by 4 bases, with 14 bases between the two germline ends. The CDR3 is CASSRQGVATGELFF. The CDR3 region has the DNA TGTGCCAGTAGTCGGCAGGGAGTCGCCACCGGGGAGCTGTTTTTT.

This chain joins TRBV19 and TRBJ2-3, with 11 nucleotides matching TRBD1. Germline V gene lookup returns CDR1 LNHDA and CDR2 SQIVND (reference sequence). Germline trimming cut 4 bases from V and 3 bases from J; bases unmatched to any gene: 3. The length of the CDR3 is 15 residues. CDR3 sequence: CASSTGQGATDTQYF. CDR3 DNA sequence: TGTGCCAGTAGTACCGGACAGGGGGCTACAGATACGCAGTATTTT.

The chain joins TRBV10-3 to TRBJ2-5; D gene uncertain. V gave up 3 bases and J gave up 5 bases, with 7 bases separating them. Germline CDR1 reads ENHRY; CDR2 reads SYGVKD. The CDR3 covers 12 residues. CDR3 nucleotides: TGTGCCATCAGTGACCGGGCGGAGACCCAGTACTTC. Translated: CAISDRAETQYF.

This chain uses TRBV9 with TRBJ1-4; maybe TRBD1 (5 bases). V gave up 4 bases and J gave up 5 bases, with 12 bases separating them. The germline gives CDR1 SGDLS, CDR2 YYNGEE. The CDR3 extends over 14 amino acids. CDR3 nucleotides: TGTGCCAGCAGCCCCCAGGGCGTGAATGAAAAACTGTTTTTT. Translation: CASSPQGVNEKLFF.

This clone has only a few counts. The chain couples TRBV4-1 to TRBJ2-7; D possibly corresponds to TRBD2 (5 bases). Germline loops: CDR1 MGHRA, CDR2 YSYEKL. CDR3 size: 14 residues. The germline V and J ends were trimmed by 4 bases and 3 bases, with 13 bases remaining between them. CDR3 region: CASSPPGSNYEQYF. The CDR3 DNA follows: TGCGCCAGCAGCCCCCCGGGATCCAACTACGAGCAGTACTTC.

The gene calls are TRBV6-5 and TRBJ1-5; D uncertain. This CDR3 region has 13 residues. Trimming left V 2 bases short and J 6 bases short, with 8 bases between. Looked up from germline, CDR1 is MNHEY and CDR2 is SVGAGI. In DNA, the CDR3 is TGTGCCAGCAGTTACGGGGTGGCTCAGCCCCAGCATTTT. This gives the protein CASSYGVAQPQHF.

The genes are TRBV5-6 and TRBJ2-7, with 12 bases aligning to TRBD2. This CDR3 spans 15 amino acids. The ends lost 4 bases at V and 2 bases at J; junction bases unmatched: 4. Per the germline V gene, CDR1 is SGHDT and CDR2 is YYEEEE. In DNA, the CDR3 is TGTGCCAGCAGCGAGCCTAGCGGGGGGGCCTACGAGCAGTACTTC. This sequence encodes CASSEPSGGAYEQYF.

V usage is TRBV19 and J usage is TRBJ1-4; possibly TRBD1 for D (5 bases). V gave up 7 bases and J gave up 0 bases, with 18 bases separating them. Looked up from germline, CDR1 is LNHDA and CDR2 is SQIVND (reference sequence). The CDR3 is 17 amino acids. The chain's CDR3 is CASTAARGRSTNEKLFF. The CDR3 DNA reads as TGTGCCAGTACCGCAGCGAGGGGACGCTCAACTAATGAAAAACTGTTTTTT. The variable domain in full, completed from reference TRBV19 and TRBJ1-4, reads DGGITQSPKYLFRKEGQNVTLSCEQNLNHDAMYWYRQDPGQGLRLIYYSQIVNDFQKGDIAEGYSVSREKKESFPLTVTSAQKNPTAFYLCASTAARGRSTNEKLFFGSGTQLSVL.

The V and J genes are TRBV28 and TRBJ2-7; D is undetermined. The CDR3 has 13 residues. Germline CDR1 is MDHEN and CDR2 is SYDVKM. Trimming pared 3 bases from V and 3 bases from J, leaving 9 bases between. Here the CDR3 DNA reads TGTGCCAGCAGTTTTTTGATGGACTACGAGCAGTACTTC. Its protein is CASSFLMDYEQYF.

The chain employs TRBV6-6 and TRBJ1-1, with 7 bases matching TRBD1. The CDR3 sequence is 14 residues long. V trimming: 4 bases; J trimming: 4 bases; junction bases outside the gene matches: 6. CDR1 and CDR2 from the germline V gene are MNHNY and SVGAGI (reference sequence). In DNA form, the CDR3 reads TGTGCCAGCAGTTTTACAGGGGTAACCACTGAAGCTTTCTTT. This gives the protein CASSFTGVTTEAFF.

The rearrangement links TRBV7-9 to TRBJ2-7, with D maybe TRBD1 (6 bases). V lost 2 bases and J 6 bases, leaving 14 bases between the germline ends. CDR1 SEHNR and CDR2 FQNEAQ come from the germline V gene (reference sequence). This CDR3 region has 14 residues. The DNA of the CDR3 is TGTGCCAGCAGCTTATCCAACAGGGCCGCCGAGCAGTACTTC. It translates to CASSLSNRAAEQYF.

CDR3 loop: CASSPRRSYEQYF. DNA for the CDR3: TGTGCCAGCAGCCCTCGGAGGTCCTACGAGCAGTACTTC. The chain couples TRBV28 to TRBJ2-7, with D maybe TRBD2 (5 bases). The germline V gene encodes CDR1 MDHEN and CDR2 SYDVKM. The CDR3 is 13 amino acids. The V gene lost 6 bases and the J gene lost 1 base, with 10 bases spanning the gap.

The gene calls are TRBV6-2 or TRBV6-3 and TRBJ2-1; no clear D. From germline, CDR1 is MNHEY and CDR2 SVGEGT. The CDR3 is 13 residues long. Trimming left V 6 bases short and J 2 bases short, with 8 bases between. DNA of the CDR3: TGTGCCAGCAGCTGGCAGGCCTACAATGAGCAGTTCTTC. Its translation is CASSWQAYNEQFF.

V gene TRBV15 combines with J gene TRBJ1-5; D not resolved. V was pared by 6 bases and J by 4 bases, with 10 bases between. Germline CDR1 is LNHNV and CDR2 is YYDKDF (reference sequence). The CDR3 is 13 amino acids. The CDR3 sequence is CATSRRLNQPQHF. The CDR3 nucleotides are TGTGCCACCAGTCGTCGCCTGAATCAGCCCCAGCATTTT.

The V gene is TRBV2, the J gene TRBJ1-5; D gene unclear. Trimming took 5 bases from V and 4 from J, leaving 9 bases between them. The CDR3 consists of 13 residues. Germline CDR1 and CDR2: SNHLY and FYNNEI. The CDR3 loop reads CASSRETNQPQHF. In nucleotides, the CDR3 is TGTGCCAGCAGTAGAGAAACTAATCAGCCCCAGCATTTT.